This T cell receptor beta chain was sequenced in a study of T cell changes during pregnancy in multiple sclerosis. CDR3 size: 15 residues. V was cut by 1 base and J by 4 bases, with 11 bases left in between. Looked up from germline, CDR1 is SGHTA and CDR2 is FQGNSA. Method: immunoSEQ multiplex PCR; TCRdb's copy keeps in-frame clones and lacks some. The top ten clones hold about 7.7% of a sample with around 21,000 clones, about 87% of them seen once. The receptor comes from a female donor in good health, enrolled as a control in a pregnancy study. The input for sequencing was CD8+ T cells from peripheral blood mononuclear cells, taken in the third trimester of pregnancy. J is TRBJ1-5 and V is TRBV7-2; D perhaps matches TRBD1 (5 bases). The CDR3 sequence is CASSLESGQNQPQHF. CDR3 bases: TGTGCCAGCAGCTTAGAGTCAGGGCAGAATCAGCCCCAGCATTTT.